This entry concerns a single TCR beta chain. Its antigen remains unidentified. With V trimmed by 4 bases and J by 2 bases, 4 bases remained unmatched. CDR1 and CDR2 (germline): SGHDN, FVKESK. There are 16 residues in the CDR3. This specimen comes from a study of cytomegalovirus exposure and HLA in healthy donors. Across the whole study: Among roughly 180 million T cells, an earlier analysis found around 100 million unique TCR beta sequences. General observations from the study: Most of the TCR beta V segments (in an earlier analysis) were productive either about 87% or about 30% of the time. In a later analysis, TCR beta V- and J-gene trimming was associated with a missense DCLRE1C variant.

A multiplex PCR was run with 60 Vbeta primers and 13 Jbeta primers. Original analysis: A follow-up analysis tallied about 80 million unique TCR beta chains, roughly 11 million shared. Libraries were prepared by immunoSEQ multiplex PCR; TCRdb keeps only in-frame clonotypes and omits some of them. V and J calls and clone size come straight from that table; D and trimming were deduced from the DNA. The data contain 95,000 to 150,000 clones, around 73% of them singletons. The receptor was isolated from a man between 60 and 75 years old in good health and CMV-seropositive. Sequencing was performed on PBMCs. The V gene is TRBV14, the J gene TRBJ2-3; 12 nucleotides match TRBD2. The CDR3 protein is CASSPRLAGVTDTQYF. CDR3 bases: TGTGCCAGCAGCCCACGACTAGCGGGGGTCACAGATACGCAGTATTTT.